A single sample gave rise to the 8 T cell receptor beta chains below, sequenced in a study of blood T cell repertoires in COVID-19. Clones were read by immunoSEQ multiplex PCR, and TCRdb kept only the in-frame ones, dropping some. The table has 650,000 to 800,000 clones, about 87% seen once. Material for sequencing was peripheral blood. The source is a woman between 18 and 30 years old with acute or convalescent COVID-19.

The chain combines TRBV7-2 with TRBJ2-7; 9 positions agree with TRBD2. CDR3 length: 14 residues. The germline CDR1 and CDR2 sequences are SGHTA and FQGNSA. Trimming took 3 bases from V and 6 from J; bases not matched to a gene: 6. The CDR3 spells CASSLAPSGVEQYF. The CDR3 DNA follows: TGTGCCAGCAGCTTGGCCCCTAGCGGGGTCGAGCAGTACTTC.

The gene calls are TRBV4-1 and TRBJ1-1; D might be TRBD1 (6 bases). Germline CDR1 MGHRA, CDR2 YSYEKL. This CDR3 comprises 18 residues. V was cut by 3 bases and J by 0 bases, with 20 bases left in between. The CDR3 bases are TGCGCCAGCAGCCATGAGACAGGCCCAGCGGTTATGAACACTGAAGCTTTCTTT. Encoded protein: CASSHETGPAVMNTEAFF.

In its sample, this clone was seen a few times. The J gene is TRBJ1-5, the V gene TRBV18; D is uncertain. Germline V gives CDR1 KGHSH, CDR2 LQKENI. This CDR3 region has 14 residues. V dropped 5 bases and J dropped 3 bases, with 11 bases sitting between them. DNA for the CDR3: TGTGCCAGCTCAGCGGAGGGCTACAATCAGCCCCAGCATTTT. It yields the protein CASSAEGYNQPQHF.

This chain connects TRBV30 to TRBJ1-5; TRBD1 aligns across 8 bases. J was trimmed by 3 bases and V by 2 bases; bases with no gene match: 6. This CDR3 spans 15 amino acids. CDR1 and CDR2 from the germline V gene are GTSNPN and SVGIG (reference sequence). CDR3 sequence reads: CAWSFRGQYNQPQHF. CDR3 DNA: TGTGCCTGGAGTTTCAGGGGGCAGTACAATCAGCCCCAGCATTTT. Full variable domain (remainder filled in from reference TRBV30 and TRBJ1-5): SQTIHQWPATLVQPVGSPLSLECTVEGTSNPNLYWYRQAAGRGLQLLFYSVGIGQISSEVPQNLSASRPQDRQFILSSKKLLLSDSGFYLCAWSFRGQYNQPQHFGDGTRLSIL.

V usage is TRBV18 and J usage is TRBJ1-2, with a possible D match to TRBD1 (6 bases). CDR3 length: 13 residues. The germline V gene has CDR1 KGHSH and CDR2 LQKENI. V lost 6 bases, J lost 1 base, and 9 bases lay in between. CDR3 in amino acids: CASSQQGNYGYTF. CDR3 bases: TGTGCCAGCTCCCAACAGGGTAACTATGGCTACACCTTC.

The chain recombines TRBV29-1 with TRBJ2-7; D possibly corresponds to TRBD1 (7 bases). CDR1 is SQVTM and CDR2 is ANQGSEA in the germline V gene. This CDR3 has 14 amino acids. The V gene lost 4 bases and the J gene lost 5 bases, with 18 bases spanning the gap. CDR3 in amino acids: CSVANLRGDHEQYF. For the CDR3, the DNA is TGCAGCGTTGCTAATCTCAGGGGGGACCACGAGCAGTACTTC.

This chain's CDR3 is CASSLVGTGADYGYTF. As DNA, the CDR3 is TGTGCCAGCAGCTTAGTAGGCACAGGGGCAGACTATGGCTACACCTTC. This rearrangement joins TRBV7-2 to TRBJ1-2; 7 bases map to TRBD1. V was clipped by 1 base and J by 3 bases; unmatched bases: 8. The CDR3 has 16 residues. Looked up from germline, CDR1 is SGHTA and CDR2 is FQGNSA.

The CDR3 loop reads CASSQGAGELFF. CDR3 nucleotide sequence: TGTGCCAGTAGTCAGGGGGCCGGGGAGCTGTTTTTT. The chain combines TRBV19 with TRBJ2-2; 7 positions agree with TRBD1. The CDR3 sequence is 12 residues long. Germline V lookup: CDR1 LNHDA, CDR2 SQIVND (reference sequence). V trimming: 5 bases; J trimming: 6 bases; junction bases outside the gene matches: 0.